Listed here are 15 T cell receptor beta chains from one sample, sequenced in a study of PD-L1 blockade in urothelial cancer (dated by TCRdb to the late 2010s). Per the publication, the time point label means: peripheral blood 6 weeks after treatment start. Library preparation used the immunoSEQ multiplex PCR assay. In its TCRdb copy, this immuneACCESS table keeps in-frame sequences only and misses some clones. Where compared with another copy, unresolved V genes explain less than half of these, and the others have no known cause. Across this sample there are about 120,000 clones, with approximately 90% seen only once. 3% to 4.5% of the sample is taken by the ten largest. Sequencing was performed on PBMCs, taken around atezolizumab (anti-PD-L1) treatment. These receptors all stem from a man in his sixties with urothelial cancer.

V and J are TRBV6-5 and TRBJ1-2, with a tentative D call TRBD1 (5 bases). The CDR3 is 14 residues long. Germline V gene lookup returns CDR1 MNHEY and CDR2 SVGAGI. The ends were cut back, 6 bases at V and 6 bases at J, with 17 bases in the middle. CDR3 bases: TGTGCCAGCAGCCGAATAGGGCAGGGCAATGGCTACACCTTC. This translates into CASSRIGQGNGYTF.

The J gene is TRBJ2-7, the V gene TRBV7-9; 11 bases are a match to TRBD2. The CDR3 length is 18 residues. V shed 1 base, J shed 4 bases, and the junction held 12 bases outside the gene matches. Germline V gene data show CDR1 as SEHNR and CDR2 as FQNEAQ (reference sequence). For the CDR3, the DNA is TGTGCCAGCAGCTTAGTTGAAACTAGCGGGGGTATCCCTTACGAGCAGTACTTC. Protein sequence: CASSLVETSGGIPYEQYF. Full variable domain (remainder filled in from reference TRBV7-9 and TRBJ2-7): DTGVSQNPRHKITKRGQNVTFRCDPISEHNRLYWYRQTLGQGPEFLTYFQNEAQLEKSRLLSDRFSAERPKGSFSTLEIQRTEQGDSAMYLCASSLVETSGGIPYEQYFGPGTRLTVT.

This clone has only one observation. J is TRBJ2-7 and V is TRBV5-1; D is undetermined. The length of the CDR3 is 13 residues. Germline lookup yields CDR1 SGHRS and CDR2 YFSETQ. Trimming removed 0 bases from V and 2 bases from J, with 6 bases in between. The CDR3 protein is CASSLARPYEQYF. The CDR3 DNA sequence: TGCGCCAGCAGCTTGGCCAGGCCCTACGAGCAGTACTTC. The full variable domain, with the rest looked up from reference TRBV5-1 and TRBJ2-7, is KAGVTQTPRYLIKTRGQQVTLSCSPISGHRSVSWYQQTPGQGLQFLFEYFSETQRNKGNFPGRFSGRQFSNSRSEMNVSTLELGDSALYLCASSLARPYEQYFGPGTRLTVT.

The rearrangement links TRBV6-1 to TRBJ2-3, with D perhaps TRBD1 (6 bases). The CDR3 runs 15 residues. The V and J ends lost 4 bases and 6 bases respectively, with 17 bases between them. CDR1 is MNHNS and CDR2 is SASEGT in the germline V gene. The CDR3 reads CASSALQGASDTQYF. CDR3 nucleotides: TGTGCCAGCAGTGCCCTACAGGGCGCCAGCGATACGCAGTATTTT.

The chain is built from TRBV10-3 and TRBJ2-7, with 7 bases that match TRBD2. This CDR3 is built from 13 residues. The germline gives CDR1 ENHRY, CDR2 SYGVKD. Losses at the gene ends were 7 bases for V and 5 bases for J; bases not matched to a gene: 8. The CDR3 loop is CAITAGDKNEQYF. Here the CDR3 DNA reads TGTGCCATCACGGCGGGAGATAAGAACGAGCAGTACTTC.

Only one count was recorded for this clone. Here the CDR3 DNA reads TGCGCCAGCACTGACGCGGGTACGCAGTATTTT. Amino acid sequence: CASTDAGTQYF. J is TRBJ2-3 and V is TRBV5-1, with D tentatively TRBD2 (5 bases). This CDR3 contains 11 residues. V was cut by 6 bases and J by 8 bases, with 10 bases left in between. Germline loops: CDR1 SGHRS, CDR2 YFSETQ.

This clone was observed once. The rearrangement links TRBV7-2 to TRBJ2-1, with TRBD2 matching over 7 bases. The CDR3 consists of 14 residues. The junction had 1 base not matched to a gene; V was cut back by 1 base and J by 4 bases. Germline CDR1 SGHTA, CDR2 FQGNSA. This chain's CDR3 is CASSLEAGYNEQFF. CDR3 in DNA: TGTGCCAGCAGCTTAGAAGCGGGGTACAATGAGCAGTTCTTC.

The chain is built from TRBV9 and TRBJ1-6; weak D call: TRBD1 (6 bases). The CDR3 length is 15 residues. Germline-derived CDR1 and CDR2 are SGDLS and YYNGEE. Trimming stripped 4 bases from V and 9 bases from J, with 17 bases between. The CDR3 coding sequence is TGTGCCAGCAGCTTGCAGGGGTACAGTGGTTCACCCCTCCACTTT. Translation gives CASSLQGYSGSPLHF. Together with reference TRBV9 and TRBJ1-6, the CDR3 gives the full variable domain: DSGVTQTPKHLITATGQRVTLRCSPRSGDLSVYWYQQSLDQGLQFLIQYYNGEERAKGNILERFSAQQFPDLHSELNLSSLELGDSALYFCASSLQGYSGSPLHFGNGTRLTVT.

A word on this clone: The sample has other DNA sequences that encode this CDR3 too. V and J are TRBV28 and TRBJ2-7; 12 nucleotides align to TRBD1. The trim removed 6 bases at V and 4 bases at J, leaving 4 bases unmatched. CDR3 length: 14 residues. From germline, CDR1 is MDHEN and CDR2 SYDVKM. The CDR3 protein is CASRGQGASYEQYF. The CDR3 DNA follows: TGTGCCAGCAGGGGACAGGGGGCAAGTTACGAGCAGTACTTC.

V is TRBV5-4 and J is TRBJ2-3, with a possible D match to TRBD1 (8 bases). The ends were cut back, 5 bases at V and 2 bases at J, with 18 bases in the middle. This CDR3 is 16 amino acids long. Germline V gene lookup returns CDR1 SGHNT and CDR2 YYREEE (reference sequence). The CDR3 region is CASRPGGQVPTDTQYF. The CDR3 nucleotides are TGTGCCAGCAGACCGGGGGGACAGGTCCCCACAGATACGCAGTATTTT.

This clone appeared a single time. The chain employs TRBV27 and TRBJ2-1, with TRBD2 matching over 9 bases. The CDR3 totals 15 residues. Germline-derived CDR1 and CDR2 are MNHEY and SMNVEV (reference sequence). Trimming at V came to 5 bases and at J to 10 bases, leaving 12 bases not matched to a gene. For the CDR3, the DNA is TGTGCCAGCAGTCCCAGGGTAGCGGGAGAGAAAGAGCAGTTCTTC. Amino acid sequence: CASSPRVAGEKEQFF.

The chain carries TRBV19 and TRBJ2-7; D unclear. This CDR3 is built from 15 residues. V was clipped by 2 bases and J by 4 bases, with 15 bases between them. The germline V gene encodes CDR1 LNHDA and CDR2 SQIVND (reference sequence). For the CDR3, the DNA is TGTGCCAGTAGTATACCCTCCCAAAACCTATACGAGCAGTACTTC. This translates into CASSIPSQNLYEQYF.

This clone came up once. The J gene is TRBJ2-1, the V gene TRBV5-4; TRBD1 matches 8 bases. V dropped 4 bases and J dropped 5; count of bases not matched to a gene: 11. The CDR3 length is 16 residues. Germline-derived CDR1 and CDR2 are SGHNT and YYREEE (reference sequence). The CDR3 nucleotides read TGTGCCAGCAGCCCGAGACGGGGGACAGGAAACAATGAGCAGTTCTTC. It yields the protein CASSPRRGTGNNEQFF.

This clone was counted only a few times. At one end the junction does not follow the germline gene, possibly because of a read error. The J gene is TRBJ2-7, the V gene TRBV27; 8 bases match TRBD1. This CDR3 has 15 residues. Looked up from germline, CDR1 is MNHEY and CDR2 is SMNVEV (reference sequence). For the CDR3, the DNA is TGTGCCAGCAGTATATCCGGGACAGGTCCCTACGAGCAGTACTTC. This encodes CASSISGTGPYEQYF.

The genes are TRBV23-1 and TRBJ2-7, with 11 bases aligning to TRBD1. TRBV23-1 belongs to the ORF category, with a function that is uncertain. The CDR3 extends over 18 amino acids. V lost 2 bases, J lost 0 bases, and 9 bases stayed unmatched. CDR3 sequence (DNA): TGCGCCAGCAGTCAAAAAGTTCCGGGACAGGGGGGCTCCTACGAGCAGTACTTC. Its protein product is CASSQKVPGQGGSYEQYF.